This TCR beta chain is drawn from a study of patients and donors after allogeneic stem cell transplantation. TCRdb itself ran the RT-PCR reads through MiXCR, one entry per CDR3 protein. The table records approximately 88,000 distinct CDR3 sequences, 5% of them present only once. The CDR3 contains 15 residues. V lost 1 base and J lost 2; bases outside the gene matches: 2. Germline CDR1 reads SGHNT; CDR2 reads YYREEE (reference sequence). Sequenced input: blood, either unsorted or a sorted T cell fraction (not recorded which). V and J are TRBV5-4 and TRBJ2-5; TRBD2 matches at 10 bases. The sequence came from a human donor who was either an allogeneic HSCT recipient or a stem cell or donor lymphocyte infusion donor (not recorded which). It is not recorded whose cells these are; they may come from a transplant donor. The CDR3 here is CASSLLAGGQETQYF. The CDR3, as DNA: TGTGCCAGCAGCTTGTTAGCGGGAGGACAAGAGACCCAGTACTTC.